The 14 T cell receptor beta chains reported below all come from one sample, sequenced in a study of T cell repertoires in cytomegalovirus infection. TCRdb fed the reads into MiXCR, producing one record per CDR3 protein. The sample lists about 69,000 distinct CDR3 sequences; approximately 30% were seen once. Their cognate antigens are unknown. This specimen consisted of CD8+ T cells from cultured PBMCs, obtained from culture after CMV antigen stimulation. The receptor set was obtained from a human donor in good health (CMV status not recorded). Some clones in this sample may be carry-over from other donors' samples.

The CDR3 loop reads CASSDRREYEQYF. The CDR3 DNA follows: TGTGCCAGTAGTGACAGGAGGGAGTACGAGCAGTACTTC. The chain has TRBV19 and TRBJ2-7; D could derive from TRBD1 or TRBD2 (6 bases each). The CDR3 is 13 amino acids. Germline-derived CDR1 and CDR2 are LNHDA and SQIVND (reference sequence). The germline V and J ends were trimmed by 5 bases and 4 bases, with 12 bases remaining between them.

This clonotype has a count of ten or more. This chain connects TRBV4-3 to TRBJ2-5; maybe TRBD2 (6 bases). Germline assignment: CDR1 LGHNA and CDR2 YSLEER. The CDR3 spans 14 residues. V dropped 1 base and J dropped 2 bases, with 8 bases sitting between them. CDR3: CASSQGGGQETQYF. DNA for the CDR3: TGCGCCAGCAGCCAAGGTGGGGGGCAAGAGACCCAGTACTTC.

This clonotype came up many times. The chain carries TRBV10-3 and TRBJ2-5; D is tentatively TRBD1 or TRBD2 (5 bases each). Between the trimmed V and J ends, which lost 3 bases and 3 bases, there was a span of 11 bases. This CDR3 contains 14 residues. Germline-derived CDR1 and CDR2 are ENHRY and SYGVKD. The CDR3 is CAISDSGGKETQYF. As DNA, the CDR3 is TGTGCCATCAGTGACTCTGGGGGTAAAGAGACCCAGTACTTC.

V usage is TRBV28 and J usage is TRBJ2-4; D may be TRBD1 (6 bases). Trimming removed 10 bases from V and 1 base from J, with 11 bases in between. The germline gives CDR1 MDHEN, CDR2 SYDVKM. The CDR3 has 13 residues. The CDR3 is CATCTGAKNIQYF. The CDR3 DNA sequence: TGTGCCACCTGCACAGGGGCCAAAAACATTCAGTACTTC.

This clonotype was picked up a small number of times. The chain has TRBV7-9 and TRBJ2-7; 16 bases align to TRBD2. Germline V gene sequence: CDR1 SEHNR, CDR2 FQNEAQ (reference sequence). This CDR3 comprises 16 residues. V dropped 4 bases and J dropped 5; count of bases not matched to a gene: 5. This chain's CDR3 is CASSSGTSGRAHEQYF. The CDR3 nucleotides are TGTGCCAGCAGCTCCGGGACTAGCGGGAGGGCCCACGAGCAGTACTTC. The entire variable domain, with the rest obtained from reference TRBV7-9 and TRBJ2-7, is as follows: DTGVSQNPRHKITKRGQNVTFRCDPISEHNRLYWYRQTLGQGPEFLTYFQNEAQLEKSRLLSDRFSAERPKGSFSTLEIQRTEQGDSAMYLCASSSGTSGRAHEQYFGPGTRLTVT.

The chain carries TRBV28 and TRBJ2-4, with 7 nucleotides matching TRBD1. Germline CDR1 and CDR2: MDHEN and SYDVKM. V dropped 6 bases and J dropped 0; count of bases not matched to a gene: 8. The CDR3 is made up of 16 amino acids. CDR3 loop: CASSTTGVLAKNIQYF. As DNA, the CDR3 is TGTGCCAGCAGCACCACAGGGGTTCTAGCCAAAAACATTCAGTACTTC.

This clonotype was seen a few times. V is TRBV7-9 and J is TRBJ2-7; no reliable D call. This CDR3 is built from 12 residues. CDR1 and CDR2 from the germline V gene are SEHNR and FQNEAQ (reference sequence). Between the trimmed V and J ends, which lost 5 bases and 3 bases, there was a span of 8 bases. CDR3 loop: CASSKMNYEQYF. CDR3 bases: TGTGCCAGCAGCAAAATGAACTACGAGCAGTACTTC.

This rearrangement joins TRBV7-2 to TRBJ2-3; 15 bases agree with TRBD2. Germline CDR1 SGHTA, CDR2 FQGNSA. The CDR3 is made up of 18 amino acids. Trimming cost V 1 base and J 2 bases; bases outside gene matches: 4. As DNA, the CDR3 is TGTGCCAGCAGCTTAGAGGGACTAGCGGGGGGAAACACAGATACGCAGTATTTT. Protein: CASSLEGLAGGNTDTQYF. Full variable domain (remainder filled in from reference TRBV7-2 and TRBJ2-3): GAGVSQSPSNKVTEKGKDVELRCDPISGHTALYWYRQSLGQGLEFLIYFQGNSAPDKSGLPSDRFSAERTGGSVSTLTIQRTQQEDSAVYLCASSLEGLAGGNTDTQYFGPGTRLTVL.

The chain carries TRBV10-3 and TRBJ2-7; D gene uncertain. Trimming removed 5 bases from V and 0 bases from J, with 11 bases in between. CDR3 size: 14 residues. Looked up from germline, CDR1 is ENHRY and CDR2 is SYGVKD. Here the CDR3 DNA reads TGTGCCATCAGTCCGGGTGGCAGCTCCTACGAGCAGTACTTC. It codes for CAISPGGSSYEQYF.

This clonotype showed up just a few times. The V gene is TRBV12-3 or TRBV12-4, the J gene TRBJ1-4, with unresolved D. This CDR3 is built from 14 residues. Deletions cut 3 bases from V and 3 bases from J, with 8 bases between. This CDR3 is CASSLSEANEKLFF. In nucleotides, the CDR3 is TGTGCCAGCAGTTTGAGTGAGGCTAATGAAAAACTGTTTTTT.

This clonotype came up many times. The chain uses TRBV6-2 or TRBV6-3 and TRBJ1-6, with D hard to call. In germline, CDR1 is MNHEY, CDR2 SVGEGT. The CDR3 runs to 15 residues. Trimming took off 6 bases at V and 5 bases at J, with 14 bases between the two ends. This chain's CDR3 is CASRDSSVDNSPLHF. The CDR3 nucleotides are TGTGCCAGCAGGGACTCCTCTGTGGATAATTCACCCCTCCACTTT.

The chain joins TRBV6-2 or TRBV6-3 to TRBJ2-1; D might be TRBD2 (5 bases). The CDR3 consists of 16 residues. Germline assignment: CDR1 MNHEY and CDR2 SVGEGT. Trimming stripped 2 bases from V and 5 bases from J, with 16 bases between. The CDR3, as DNA: TGTGCCAGCAGTTACGTCCGGGGTCCCCCCAACAATGAGCAGTTCTTC. Translating it yields CASSYVRGPPNNEQFF.

This clonotype has just a few counts. The chain is built from TRBV15 and TRBJ2-3, with TRBD2 identical over 14 bases. Trimming took 1 base from V and 6 from J; bases not matched to a gene: 6. This CDR3 is 17 amino acids long. Germline CDR1 and CDR2: LNHNV and YYDKDF (reference sequence). The CDR3 DNA follows: TGTGCCACCAGCAGAGGAGGGACTAGCGGGGGTCCTGATACGCAGTATTTT. This codes for CATSRGGTSGGPDTQYF.

The sample holds many counts of this clonotype. The rearrangement links TRBV4-1 to TRBJ2-3; D uncertain. V gave up 0 bases and J gave up 4 bases, with 2 bases separating them. Per the germline V gene, CDR1 is MGHRA and CDR2 is YSYEKL. This CDR3 comprises 12 residues. This CDR3 reads CASSQDSDTQYF. In DNA form, the CDR3 reads TGCGCCAGCAGCCAAGATTCAGATACGCAGTATTTT.